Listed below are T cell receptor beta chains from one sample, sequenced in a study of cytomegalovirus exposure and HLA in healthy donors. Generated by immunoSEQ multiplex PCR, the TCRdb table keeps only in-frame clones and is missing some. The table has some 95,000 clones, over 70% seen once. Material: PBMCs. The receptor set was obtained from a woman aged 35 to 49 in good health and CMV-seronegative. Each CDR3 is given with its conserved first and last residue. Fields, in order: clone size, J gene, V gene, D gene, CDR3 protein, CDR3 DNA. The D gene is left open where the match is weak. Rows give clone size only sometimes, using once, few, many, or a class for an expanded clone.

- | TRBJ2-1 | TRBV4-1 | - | CASSLQPPSKLNEQFF | TGCGCCAGCAGCCTACAGCCGCCGTCGAAACTCAATGAGCAGTTCTTC
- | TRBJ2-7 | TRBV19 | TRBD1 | CASRPTGGSYEQYF | TGTGCCAGTAGGCCGACAGGGGGGTCCTACGAGCAGTACTTC
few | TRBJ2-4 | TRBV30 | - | CAWARGGFGVKNIQYF | TGTGCCTGGGCTAGAGGGGGTTTTGGGGTCAAAAACATTCAGTACTTC
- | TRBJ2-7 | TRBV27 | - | CASSYLAGQLFF | TGTGCCAGCAGTTATCTCGCGGGACAGCTTTTCTTC
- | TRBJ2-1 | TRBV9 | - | CASSSRLGSSYNEQFF | TGTGCCAGCAGCTCCAGACTAGGGAGCTCCTACAATGAGCAGTTCTTC
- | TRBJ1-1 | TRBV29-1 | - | CSTSAGRWDTEAFF | TGCAGCACCTCTGCAGGGCGGTGGGACACTGAAGCTTTCTTT
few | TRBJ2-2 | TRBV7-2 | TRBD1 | CASSRGQVGTGELFF | TGTGCCAGCAGTAGAGGACAGGTGGGCACCGGGGAGCTGTTTTTT
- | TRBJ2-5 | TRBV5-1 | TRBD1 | CASRPPGQGASETQYF | TGCGCCAGCAGACCTCCGGGACAGGGCGCCTCGGAGACCCAGTACTTC
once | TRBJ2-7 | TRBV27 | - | CASSLTGLEQYF | TGTGCCAGCAGTTTAACTGGTTTAGAGCAGTACTTC
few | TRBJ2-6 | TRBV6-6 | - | CASSPLVLSGANVLTF | TGTGCCAGCAGTCCCCTCGTCCTCTCTGGGGCCAACGTCCTGACTTTC
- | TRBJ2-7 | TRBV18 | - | CASSPRRGEGVYEQYF | TGTGCCAGCTCACCACGCCGGGGGGAGGGGGTCTACGAGCAGTACTTC
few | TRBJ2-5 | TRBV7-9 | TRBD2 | CASSLWLADQETQYF | TGTGCCAGCAGCTTATGGCTAGCGGATCAAGAGACCCAGTACTTC
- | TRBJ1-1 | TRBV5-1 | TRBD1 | CASSLGQGMMNTEAFF | TGCGCCAGCAGCTTGGGACAGGGGATGATGAACACTGAAGCTTTCTTT
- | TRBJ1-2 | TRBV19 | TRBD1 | CASRTGQGYTF | TGTGCCAGTAGGACAGGGCAGGGCTACACCTTC
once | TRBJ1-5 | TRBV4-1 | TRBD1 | CASSPKGQGGGNSNQPQHF | TGCGCCAGCAGCCCCAAGGGACAGGGTGGGGGAAATAGCAATCAGCCCCAGCATTTT
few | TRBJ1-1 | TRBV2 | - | CASRDQGTEAFF | TGTGCCAGCAGGGACCAGGGTACCGAAGCTTTCTTT
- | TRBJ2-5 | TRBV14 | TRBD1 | CASSQSRDRGFGETQYF | TGTGCCAGCAGCCAAAGCCGGGACAGGGGTTTTGGGGAGACCCAGTACTTC
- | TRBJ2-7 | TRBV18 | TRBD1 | CASARQGLDEQYF | TGTGCCAGCGCCAGACAGGGTTTGGACGAGCAGTACTTC
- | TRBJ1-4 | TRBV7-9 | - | CASSRTGSNEKLFF | TGTGCCAGCAGCAGAACAGGAAGTAATGAAAAACTGTTTTTT
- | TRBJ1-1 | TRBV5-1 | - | CASSLAGITEAFF | TGCGCCAGCAGCTTGGCAGGGATCACTGAAGCTTTCTTT
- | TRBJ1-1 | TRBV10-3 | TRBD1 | CAISEFHRGQLNTEAFF | TGTGCCATCAGTGAGTTCCACAGGGGGCAATTGAACACTGAAGCTTTCTTT
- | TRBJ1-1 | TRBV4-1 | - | CASSQDVRAVTGTEAFF | TGCGCCAGCAGCCAAGATGTGCGGGCGGTCACGGGTACTGAAGCTTTCTTT
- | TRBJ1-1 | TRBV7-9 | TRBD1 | CASKEGQGTEAFF | TGTGCCAGTAAAGAGGGACAGGGCACTGAAGCTTTCTTT
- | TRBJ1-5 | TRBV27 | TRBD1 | CASSLRGEDQPQHF | TGTGCCAGCAGTCTCAGGGGGGAAGATCAGCCCCAGCATTTT
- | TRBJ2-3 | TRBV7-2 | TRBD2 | CASSRRDYLSDTQYF | TGTGCCAGCAGCAGGAGGGACTATTTGTCAGATACGCAGTATTTT
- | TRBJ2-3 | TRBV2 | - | CASSELLGSYTDTQYF | TGTGCCAGCAGTGAATTGCTGGGCAGTTACACAGATACGCAGTATTTT
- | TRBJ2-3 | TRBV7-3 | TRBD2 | CASSLSSGGITDTQYF | TGTGCCAGCAGCTTGTCTAGCGGGGGGATCACAGATACGCAGTATTTT
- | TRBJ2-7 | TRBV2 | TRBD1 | CASSVKGAGYEQYF | TGTGCCAGCAGTGTGAAGGGGGCAGGGTACGAGCAGTACTTC
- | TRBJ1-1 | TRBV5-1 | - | CASSQGNGWDTEAFF | TGCGCCAGCAGCCAGGGCAACGGGTGGGACACTGAAGCTTTCTTT
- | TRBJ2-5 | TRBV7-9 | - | CASRPGVEETQYF | TGTGCCAGCAGACCCGGAGTAGAAGAGACCCAGTACTTC
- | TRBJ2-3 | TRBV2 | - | CASRDSLDTQYF | TGTGCCAGCAGAGATAGTCTGGATACGCAGTATTTT
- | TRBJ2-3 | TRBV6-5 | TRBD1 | CASSYGTGLGDTQYF | TGTGCCAGCAGTTACGGGACAGGTCTGGGAGATACTCAGTATTTT
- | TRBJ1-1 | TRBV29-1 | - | CSVDMYGVGKAFF | TGCAGCGTTGATATGTACGGGGTGGGAAAAGCTTTCTTT
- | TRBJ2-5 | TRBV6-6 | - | CASSYSETQYF | TGTGCCAGCAGTTATTCGGAGACCCAGTACTTC
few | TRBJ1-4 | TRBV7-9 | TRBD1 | CASSLGQGGSNEKLFF | TGTGCCAGCAGCTTAGGACAGGGTGGATCTAATGAAAAACTGTTTTTT
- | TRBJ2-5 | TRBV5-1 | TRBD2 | CASSFAGEETQYF | TGCGCCAGCAGCTTCGCGGGGGAGGAGACCCAGTACTTC